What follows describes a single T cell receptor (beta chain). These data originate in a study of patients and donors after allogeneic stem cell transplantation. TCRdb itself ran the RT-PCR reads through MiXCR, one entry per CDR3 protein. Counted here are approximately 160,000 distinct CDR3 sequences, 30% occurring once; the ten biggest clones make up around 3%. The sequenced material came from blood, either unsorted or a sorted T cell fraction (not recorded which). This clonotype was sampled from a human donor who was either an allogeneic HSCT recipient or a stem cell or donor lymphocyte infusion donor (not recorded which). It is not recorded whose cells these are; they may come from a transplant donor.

The CDR3 region has the DNA TGTGCCAGCACCATACCCAGCCAAGAGACCCAGTACTTC. The encoded protein is CASTIPSQETQYF. This chain joins TRBV28 and TRBJ2-5, with D unresolved. This CDR3 contains 13 residues. CDR1 and CDR2 from the germline V gene are MDHEN and SYDVKM. Trimming left V 7 bases short and J 1 base short, with 10 bases between.